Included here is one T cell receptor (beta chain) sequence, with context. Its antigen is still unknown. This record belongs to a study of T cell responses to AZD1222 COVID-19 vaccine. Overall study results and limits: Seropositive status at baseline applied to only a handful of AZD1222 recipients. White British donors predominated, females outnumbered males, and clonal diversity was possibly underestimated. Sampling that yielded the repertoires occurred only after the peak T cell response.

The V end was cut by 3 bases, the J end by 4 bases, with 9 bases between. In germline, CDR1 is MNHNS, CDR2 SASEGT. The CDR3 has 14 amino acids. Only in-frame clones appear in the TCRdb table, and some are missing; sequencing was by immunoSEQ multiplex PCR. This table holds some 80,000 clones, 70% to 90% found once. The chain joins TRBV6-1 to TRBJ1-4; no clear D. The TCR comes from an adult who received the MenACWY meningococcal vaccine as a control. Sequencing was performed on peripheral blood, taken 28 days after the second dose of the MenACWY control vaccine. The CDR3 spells CASSDRSGNEKLFF. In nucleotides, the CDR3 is TGTGCCAGCAGTGATAGGTCGGGTAATGAAAAACTGTTTTTT.